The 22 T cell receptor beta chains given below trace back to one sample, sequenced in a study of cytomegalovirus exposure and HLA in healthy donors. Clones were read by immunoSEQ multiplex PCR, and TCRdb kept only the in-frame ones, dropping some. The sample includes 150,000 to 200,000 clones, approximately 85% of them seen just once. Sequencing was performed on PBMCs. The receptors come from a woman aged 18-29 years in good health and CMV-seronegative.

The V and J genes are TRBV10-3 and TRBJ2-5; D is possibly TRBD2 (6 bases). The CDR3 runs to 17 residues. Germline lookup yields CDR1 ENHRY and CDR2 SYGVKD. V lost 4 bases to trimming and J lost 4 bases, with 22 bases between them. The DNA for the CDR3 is TGTGCCATCAGTGCAGAACTGTCGAGAGCGGAGGGAGAGACCCAGTACTTC. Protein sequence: CAISAELSRAEGETQYF.

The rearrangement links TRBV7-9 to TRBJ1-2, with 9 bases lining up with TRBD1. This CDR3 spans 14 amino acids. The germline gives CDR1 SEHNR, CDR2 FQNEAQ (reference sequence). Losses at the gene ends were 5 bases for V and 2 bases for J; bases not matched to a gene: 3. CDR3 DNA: TGTGCCAGCAGCAGGGGACAGGGCAACTATGGCTACACCTTC. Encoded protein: CASSRGQGNYGYTF.

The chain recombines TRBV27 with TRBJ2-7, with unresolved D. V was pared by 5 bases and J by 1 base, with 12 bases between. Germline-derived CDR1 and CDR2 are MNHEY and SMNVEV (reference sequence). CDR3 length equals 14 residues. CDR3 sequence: CASSTGLLSYEQYF. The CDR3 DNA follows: TGTGCCAGCAGTACCGGGTTGTTGTCCTACGAGCAGTACTTC.

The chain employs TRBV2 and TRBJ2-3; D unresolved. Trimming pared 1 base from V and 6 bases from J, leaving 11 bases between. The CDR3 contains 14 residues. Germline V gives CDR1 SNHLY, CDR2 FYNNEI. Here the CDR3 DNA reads TGTGCCAGCAGTGAAGGGGTGCGGCGGGATACGCAGTATTTT. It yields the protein CASSEGVRRDTQYF.

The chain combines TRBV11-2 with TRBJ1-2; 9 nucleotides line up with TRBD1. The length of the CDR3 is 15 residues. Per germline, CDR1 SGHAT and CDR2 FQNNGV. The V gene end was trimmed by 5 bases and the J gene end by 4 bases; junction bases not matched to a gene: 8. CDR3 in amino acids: CASSPAGTGFYGYTF. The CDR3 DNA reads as TGTGCCAGCAGCCCAGCCGGGACAGGGTTCTATGGCTACACCTTC.

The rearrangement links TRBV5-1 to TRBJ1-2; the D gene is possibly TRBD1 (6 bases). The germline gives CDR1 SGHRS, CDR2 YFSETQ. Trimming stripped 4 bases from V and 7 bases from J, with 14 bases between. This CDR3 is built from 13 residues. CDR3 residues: CASSAQGLSGYTF. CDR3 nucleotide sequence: TGCGCCAGCAGCGCTCAGGGGTTGAGTGGCTACACCTTC.

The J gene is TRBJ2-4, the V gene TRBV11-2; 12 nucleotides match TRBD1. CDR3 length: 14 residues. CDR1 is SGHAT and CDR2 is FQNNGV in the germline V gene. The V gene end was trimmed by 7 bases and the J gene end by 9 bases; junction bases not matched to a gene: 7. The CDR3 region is CASTPGTGGVIQYF. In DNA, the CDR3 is TGTGCCAGCACCCCTGGGACAGGGGGCGTCATTCAGTACTTC.

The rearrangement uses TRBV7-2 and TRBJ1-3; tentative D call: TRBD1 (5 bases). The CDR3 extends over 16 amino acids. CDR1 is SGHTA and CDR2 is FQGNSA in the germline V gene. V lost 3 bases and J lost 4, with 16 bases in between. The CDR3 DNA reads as TGTGCCAGCAGCTTTGTGCAGCAGGGAGGAGGAAACACCATATATTTT. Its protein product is CASSFVQQGGGNTIYF.

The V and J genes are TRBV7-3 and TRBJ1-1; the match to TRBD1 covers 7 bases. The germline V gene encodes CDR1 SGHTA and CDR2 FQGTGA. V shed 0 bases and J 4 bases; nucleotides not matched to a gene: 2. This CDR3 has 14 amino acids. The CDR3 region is CASSLTGGVTEAFF. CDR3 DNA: TGTGCCAGCAGCTTAACAGGGGGCGTCACTGAAGCTTTCTTT. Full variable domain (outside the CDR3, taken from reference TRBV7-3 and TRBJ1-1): GAGVSQTPSNKVTEKGKYVELRCDPISGHTALYWYRQSLGQGPEFLIYFQGTGAADDSGLPNDRFFAVRPEGSVSTLKIQRTERGDSAVYLCASSLTGGVTEAFFGQGTRLTVV.

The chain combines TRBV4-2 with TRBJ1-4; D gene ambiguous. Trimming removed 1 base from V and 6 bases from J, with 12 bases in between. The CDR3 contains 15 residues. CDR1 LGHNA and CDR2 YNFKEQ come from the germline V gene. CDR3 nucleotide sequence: TGTGCCAGCAGCCAAGTCGGAGGGTTAGATGAAAAACTGTTTTTT. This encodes CASSQVGGLDEKLFF.

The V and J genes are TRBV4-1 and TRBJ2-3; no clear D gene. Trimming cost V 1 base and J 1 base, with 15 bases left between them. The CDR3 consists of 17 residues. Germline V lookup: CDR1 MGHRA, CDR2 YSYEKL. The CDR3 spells CASSQVSIDIGTDTQYF. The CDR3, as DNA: TGCGCCAGCAGCCAAGTATCGATTGACATAGGCACAGATACGCAGTATTTT.

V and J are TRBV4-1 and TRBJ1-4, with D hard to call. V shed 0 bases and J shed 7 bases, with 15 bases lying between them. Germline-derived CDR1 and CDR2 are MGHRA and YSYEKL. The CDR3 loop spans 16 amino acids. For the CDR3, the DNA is TGCGCCAGCAGCCAAGATCCGTCCCGGGAGGGTGAAAAACTGTTTTTT. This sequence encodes CASSQDPSREGEKLFF.

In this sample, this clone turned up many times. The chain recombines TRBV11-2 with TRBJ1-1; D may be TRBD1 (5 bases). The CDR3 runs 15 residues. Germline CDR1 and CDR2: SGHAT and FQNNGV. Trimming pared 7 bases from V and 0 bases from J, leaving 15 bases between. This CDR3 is CASTGRGWLNTEAFF. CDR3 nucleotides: TGTGCCAGCACCGGCCGGGGGTGGTTGAACACTGAAGCTTTCTTT.

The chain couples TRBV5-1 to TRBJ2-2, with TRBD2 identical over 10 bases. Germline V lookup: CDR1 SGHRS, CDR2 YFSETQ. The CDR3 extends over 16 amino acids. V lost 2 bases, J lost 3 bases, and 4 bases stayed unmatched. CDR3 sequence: CASSLSGRAHTGELFF. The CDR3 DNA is TGCGCCAGCAGCTTAAGCGGGAGGGCCCACACCGGGGAGCTGTTTTTT.

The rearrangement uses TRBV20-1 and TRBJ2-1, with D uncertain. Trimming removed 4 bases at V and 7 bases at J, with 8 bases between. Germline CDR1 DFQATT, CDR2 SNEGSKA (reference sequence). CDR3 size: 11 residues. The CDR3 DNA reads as TGCAGTGCTAAACCGCGGAATGAGCAGTTCTTC. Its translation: CSAKPRNEQFF.

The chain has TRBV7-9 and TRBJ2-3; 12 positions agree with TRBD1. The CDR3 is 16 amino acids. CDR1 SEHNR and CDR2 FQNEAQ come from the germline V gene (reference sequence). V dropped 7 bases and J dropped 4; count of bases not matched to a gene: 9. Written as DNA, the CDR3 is TGTGCCAGCACCACTCCGGGACAGGGGGCGGCAGATACGCAGTATTTT. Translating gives CASTTPGQGAADTQYF.

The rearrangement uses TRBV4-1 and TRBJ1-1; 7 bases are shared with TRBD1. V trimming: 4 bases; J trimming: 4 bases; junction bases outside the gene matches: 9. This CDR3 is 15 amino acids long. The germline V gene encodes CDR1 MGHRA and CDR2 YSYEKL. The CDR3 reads CASSPDRAGSTEAFF. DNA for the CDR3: TGCGCCAGCAGCCCCGACAGGGCCGGGAGCACTGAAGCTTTCTTT.

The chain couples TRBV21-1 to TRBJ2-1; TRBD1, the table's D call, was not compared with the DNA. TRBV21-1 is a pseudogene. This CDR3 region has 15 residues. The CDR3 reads CASSKEGQGGRGQFF. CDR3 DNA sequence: TGTGCCAGCAGCAAAGAGGGACAGGGGGGGCGAGGGCAGTTCTTC.

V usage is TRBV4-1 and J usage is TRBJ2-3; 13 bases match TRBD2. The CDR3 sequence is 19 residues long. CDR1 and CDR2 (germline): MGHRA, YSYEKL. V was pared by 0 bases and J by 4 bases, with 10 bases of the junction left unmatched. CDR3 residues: CASSQEFPGTSGVADTQYF. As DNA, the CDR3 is TGCGCCAGCAGCCAAGAGTTCCCCGGGACTAGCGGGGTGGCAGATACGCAGTATTTT.

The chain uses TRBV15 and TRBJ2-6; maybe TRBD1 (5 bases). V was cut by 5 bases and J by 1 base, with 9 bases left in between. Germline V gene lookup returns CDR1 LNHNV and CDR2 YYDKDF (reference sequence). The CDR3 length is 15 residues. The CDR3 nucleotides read TGTGCCACCAGCCTAGGACAATCTGGGGCCAACGTCCTGACTTTC. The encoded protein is CATSLGQSGANVLTF.

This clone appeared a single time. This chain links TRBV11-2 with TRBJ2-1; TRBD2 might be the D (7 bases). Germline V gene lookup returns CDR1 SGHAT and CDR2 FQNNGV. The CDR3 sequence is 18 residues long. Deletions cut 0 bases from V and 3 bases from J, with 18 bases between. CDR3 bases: TGTGCCAGCAGCTTAGATCCGTTAGGGGGGGCGGTCTACAATGAGCAGTTCTTC. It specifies CASSLDPLGGAVYNEQFF.

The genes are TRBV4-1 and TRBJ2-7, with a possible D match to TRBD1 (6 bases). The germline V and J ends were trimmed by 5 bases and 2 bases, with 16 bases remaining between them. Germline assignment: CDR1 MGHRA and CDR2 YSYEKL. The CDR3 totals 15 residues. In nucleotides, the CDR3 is TGCGCCAGCAGCGCAACTGGGACACTAACCTACGAGCAGTACTTC. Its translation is CASSATGTLTYEQYF.